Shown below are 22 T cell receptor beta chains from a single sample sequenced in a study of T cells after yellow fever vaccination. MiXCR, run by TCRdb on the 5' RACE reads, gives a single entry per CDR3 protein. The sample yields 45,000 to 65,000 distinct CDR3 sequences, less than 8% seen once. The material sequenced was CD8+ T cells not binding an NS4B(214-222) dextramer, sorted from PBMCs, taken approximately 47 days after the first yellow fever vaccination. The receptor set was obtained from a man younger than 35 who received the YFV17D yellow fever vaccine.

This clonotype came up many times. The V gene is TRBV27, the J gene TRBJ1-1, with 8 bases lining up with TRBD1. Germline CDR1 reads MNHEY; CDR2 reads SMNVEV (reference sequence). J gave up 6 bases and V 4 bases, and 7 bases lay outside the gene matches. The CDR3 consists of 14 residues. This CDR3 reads CASSWSRGQAEAFF. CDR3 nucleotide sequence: TGTGCCAGCAGTTGGTCTAGGGGACAGGCTGAAGCTTTCTTT.

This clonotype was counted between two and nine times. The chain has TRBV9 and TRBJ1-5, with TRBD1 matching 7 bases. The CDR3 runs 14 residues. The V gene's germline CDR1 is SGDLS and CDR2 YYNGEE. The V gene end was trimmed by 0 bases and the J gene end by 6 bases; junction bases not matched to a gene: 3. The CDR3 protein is CASSVAAGGQPQHF. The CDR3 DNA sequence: TGTGCCAGCAGCGTAGCGGCAGGGGGTCAGCCCCAGCATTTT. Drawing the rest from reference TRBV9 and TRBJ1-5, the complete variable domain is DSGVTQTPKHLITATGQRVTLRCSPRSGDLSVYWYQQSLDQGLQFLIQYYNGEERAKGNILERFSAQQFPDLHSELNLSSLELGDSALYFCASSVAAGGQPQHFGDGTRLSIL.

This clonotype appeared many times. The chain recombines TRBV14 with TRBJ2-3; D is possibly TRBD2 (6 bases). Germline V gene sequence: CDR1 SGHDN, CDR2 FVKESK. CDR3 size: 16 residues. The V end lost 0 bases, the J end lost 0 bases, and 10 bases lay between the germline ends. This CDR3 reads CASSQEVAGSTDTQYF. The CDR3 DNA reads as TGTGCCAGCAGCCAAGAAGTGGCGGGGAGCACAGATACGCAGTATTTT.

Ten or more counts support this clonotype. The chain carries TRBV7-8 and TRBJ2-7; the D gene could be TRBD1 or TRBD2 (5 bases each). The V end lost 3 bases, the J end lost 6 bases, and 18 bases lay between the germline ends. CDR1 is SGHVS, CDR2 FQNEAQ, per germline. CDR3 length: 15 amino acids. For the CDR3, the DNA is TGTGCCAGCAGCTTGTTGGTGGGGACCCGGGGCGAGCAGTACTTC. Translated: CASSLLVGTRGEQYF.

The CDR3 here is CASSVQGPYNEQFF. DNA of the CDR3: TGTGCCAGCAGTGTCCAGGGTCCCTACAATGAGCAGTTCTTC. The chain recombines TRBV25-1 with TRBJ2-1; TRBD1 is a possible D gene (5 bases). The V and J ends lost 4 bases and 2 bases respectively, with 9 bases between them. CDR3 length: 14 amino acids. CDR1 is MGHDK and CDR2 is SYGVNS in the germline V gene.

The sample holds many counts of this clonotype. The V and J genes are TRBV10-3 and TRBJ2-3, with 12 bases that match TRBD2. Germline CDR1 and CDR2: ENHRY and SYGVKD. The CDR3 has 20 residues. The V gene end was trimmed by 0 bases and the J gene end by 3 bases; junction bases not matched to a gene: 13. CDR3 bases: TGTGCCATCAGTGAGTCCCCCACGACGACTAGCGGGGGCTATACAGATACGCAGTATTTT. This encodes CAISESPTTTSGGYTDTQYF.

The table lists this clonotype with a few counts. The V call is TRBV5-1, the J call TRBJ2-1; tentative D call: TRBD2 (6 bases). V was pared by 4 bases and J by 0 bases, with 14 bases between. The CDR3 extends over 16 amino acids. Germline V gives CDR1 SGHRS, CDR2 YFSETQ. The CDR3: CASSTGRGSSYNEQFF. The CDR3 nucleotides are TGCGCCAGCAGCACCGGCCGGGGGAGCTCCTACAATGAGCAGTTCTTC. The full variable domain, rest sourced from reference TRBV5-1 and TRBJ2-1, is KAGVTQTPRYLIKTRGQQVTLSCSPISGHRSVSWYQQTPGQGLQFLFEYFSETQRNKGNFPGRFSGRQFSNSRSEMNVSTLELGDSALYLCASSTGRGSSYNEQFFGPGTRLTVL.

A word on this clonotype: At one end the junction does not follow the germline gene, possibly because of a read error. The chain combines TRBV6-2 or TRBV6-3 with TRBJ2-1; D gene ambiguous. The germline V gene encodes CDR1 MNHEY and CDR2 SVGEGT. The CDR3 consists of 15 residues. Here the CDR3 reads CASSYRSYSYNVQFF. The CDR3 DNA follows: TGTGCCAGCAGTTACCGGAGTTACTCCTACAATGTGCAGTTCTTC.

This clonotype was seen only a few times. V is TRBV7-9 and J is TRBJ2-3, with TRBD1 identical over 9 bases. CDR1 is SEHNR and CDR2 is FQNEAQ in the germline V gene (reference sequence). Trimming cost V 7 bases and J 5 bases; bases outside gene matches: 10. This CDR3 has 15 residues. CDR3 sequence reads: CASTSRDRAGDTQYF. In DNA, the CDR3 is TGTGCCAGCACCTCGCGGGACAGGGCGGGAGATACGCAGTATTTT.

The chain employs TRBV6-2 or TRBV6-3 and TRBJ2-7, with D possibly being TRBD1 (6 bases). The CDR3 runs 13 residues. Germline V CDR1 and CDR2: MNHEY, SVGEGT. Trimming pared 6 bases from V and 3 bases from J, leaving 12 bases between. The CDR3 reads CASSPGTYYEQYV. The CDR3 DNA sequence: TGTGCCAGCAGCCCCGGGACATACTACGAGCAGTACGTC.

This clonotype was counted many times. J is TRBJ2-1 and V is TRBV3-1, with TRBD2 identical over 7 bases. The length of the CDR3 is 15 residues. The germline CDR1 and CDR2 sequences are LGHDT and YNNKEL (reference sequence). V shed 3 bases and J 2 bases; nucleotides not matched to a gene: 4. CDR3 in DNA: TGTGCCAGCAGCCATGTACTAGCGCCCTACAATGAGCAGTTCTTC. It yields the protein CASSHVLAPYNEQFF.

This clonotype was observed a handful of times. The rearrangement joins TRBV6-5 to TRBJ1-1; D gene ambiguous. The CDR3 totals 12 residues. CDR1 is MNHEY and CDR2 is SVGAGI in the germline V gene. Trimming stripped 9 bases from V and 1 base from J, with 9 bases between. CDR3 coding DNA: TGTGCCAGTTTTCAGAGGAACACTGAAGCTTTCTTT. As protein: CASFQRNTEAFF.

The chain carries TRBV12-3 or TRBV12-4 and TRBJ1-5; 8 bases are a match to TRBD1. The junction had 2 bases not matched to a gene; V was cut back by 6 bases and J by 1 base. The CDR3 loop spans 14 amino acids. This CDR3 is CASSQGASNQPQHF. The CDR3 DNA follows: TGTGCCAGCAGCCAGGGGGCGAGCAATCAGCCCCAGCATTTT.

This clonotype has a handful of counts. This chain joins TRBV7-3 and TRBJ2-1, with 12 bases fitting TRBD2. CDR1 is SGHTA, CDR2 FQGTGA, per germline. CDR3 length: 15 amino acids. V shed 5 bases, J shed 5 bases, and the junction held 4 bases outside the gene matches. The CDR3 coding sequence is TGTGCCAGCAGCCTTGGACTAGCGGGGAACAATGAGCAGTTCTTC. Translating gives CASSLGLAGNNEQFF.

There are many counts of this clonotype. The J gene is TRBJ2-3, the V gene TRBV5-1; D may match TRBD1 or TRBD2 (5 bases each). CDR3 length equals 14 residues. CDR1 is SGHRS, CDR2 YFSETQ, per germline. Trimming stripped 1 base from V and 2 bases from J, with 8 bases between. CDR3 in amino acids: CASSLFGATDTQYF. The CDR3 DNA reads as TGCGCCAGCAGCTTGTTCGGGGCCACAGATACGCAGTATTTT.

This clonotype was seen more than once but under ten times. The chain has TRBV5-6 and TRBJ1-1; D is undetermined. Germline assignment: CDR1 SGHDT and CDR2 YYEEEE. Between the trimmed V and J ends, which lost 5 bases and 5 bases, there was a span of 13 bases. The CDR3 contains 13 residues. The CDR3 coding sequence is TGTGCCAGCAGGTGGTCGCGGGGAACTGAAGCTTTCTTT. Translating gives CASRWSRGTEAFF. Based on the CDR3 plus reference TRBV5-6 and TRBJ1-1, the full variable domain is DAGVTQSPTHLIKTRGQQVTLRCSPKSGHDTVSWYQQALGQGPQFIFQYYEEEERQRGNFPDRFSGHQFPNYSSELNVNALLLGDSALYLCASRWSRGTEAFFGQGTRLTVV.

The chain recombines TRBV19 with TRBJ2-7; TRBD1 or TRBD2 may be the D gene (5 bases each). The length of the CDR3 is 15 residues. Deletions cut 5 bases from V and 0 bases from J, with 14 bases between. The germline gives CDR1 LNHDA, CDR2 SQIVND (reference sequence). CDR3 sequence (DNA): TGTGCCAGTAGTCCTCGGGACCTCAGCTCCTACGAGCAGTACTTC. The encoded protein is CASSPRDLSSYEQYF.

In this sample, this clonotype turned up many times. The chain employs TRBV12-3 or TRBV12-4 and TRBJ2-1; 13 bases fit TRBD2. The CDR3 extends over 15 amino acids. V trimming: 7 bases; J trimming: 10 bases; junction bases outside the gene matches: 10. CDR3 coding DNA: TGTGCCAGCACTAGACTAGCGGGGGGTCGTTGGGAGCAGTTCTTC. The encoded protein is CASTRLAGGRWEQFF.

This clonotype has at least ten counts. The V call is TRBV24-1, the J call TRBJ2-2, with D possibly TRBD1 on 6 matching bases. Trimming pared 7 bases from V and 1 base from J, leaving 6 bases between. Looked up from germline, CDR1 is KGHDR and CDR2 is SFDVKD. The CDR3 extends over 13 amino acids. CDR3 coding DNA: TGTGCCACCAGGGACAGGAACACCGGGGAGCTGTTTTTT. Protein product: CATRDRNTGELFF.

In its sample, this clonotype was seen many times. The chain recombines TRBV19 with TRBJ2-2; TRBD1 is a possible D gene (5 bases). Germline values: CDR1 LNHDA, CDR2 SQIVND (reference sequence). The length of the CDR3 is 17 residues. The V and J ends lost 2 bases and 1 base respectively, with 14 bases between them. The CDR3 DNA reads TGTGCCAGTAGTATATGGGCCGGACAACGGAACACCGGGGAGCTGTTTTTT. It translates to CASSIWAGQRNTGELFF. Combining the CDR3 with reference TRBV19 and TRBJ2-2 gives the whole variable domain DGGITQSPKYLFRKEGQNVTLSCEQNLNHDAMYWYRQDPGQGLRLIYYSQIVNDFQKGDIAEGYSVSREKKESFPLTVTSAQKNPTAFYLCASSIWAGQRNTGELFFGEGSRLTVL.

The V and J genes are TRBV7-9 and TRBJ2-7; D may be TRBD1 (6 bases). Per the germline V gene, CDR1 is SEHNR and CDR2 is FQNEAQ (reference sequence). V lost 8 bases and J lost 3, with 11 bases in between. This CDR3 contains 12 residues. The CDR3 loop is CASGGPRYEQYF. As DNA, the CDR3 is TGTGCCAGCGGGGGCCCTCGCTACGAGCAGTACTTC.

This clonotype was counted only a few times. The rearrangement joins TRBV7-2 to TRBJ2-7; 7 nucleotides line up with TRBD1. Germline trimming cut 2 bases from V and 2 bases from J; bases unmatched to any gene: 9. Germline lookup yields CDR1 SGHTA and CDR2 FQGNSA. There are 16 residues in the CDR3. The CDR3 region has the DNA TGTGCCAGCAGCTTAAGCCCGGACAGGACAACCTACGAGCAGTACGTC. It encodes CASSLSPDRTTYEQYV.